Sequencing of this T cell receptor (beta chain) was carried out in a study of cytomegalovirus exposure and HLA in healthy donors. Primers included in the PCR were 60 Vbeta and 13 Jbeta primers. Clones were sequenced by immunoSEQ multiplex PCR, and TCRdb holds only the in-frame ones, with some missing. In the table there are some 120,000 clones, around three quarters of which are singletons. This clone was seen a single time. Its target is unknown. Trimming took 6 bases from V and 9 from J, leaving 20 bases between them. In germline, CDR1 is GTSNPN, CDR2 SVGIG (reference sequence). This CDR3 has 13 amino acids. Study-level findings and limits: The investigators catalogued some 160 TCR beta chains as cytomegalovirus-associated. TCR beta V- and J-gene trimming was later associated with a missense DCLRE1C variant. A cluster of highly shared sequence variants was likely a sequencing artifact.

The chain recombines TRBV30 with TRBJ1-1, with D possibly matching TRBD1 (5 bases). The sequenced sample was PBMCs. The sequence came from a man younger than 35 in good health and CMV-seropositive. CDR3 nucleotides: TGTGCCTGCGACGGGTGGGGGGAATTGAAAGCTTTCTTT. Its protein product is CACDGWGELKAFF.